The rows below give T cell receptor beta chains drawn from one sample of a study of CD8+CD57+ T cells in acquired aplastic anemia. TCRdb reprocessed the reads with MiXCR, giving one entry per CDR3 protein. There are some 170,000 distinct CDR3 sequences in the sample; about 60% occur only once, and approximately 40% lies in the top ten. Sequenced sample: sorted CD4+, CD8+, or CD8+CD57+ T cells (not recorded which) from PBMCs. The receptors shown here come from a human donor with aplastic anemia. Each CDR3 is given with its conserved first and last residue. Each record gives: CDR3 length, clone size, D gene, V gene, J gene, CDR3 protein, CDR3 DNA. The D gene is left open where the match is weak. Clone size, where shown, is once, few, many, or a class for clones that have expanded.

13,NA,NA,TRBV2,TRBJ1-4,CASSSTAVGLLFF,TGTGCCAGCAGCTCCACCGCCGTCGGACTCTTGTTTTTT
12,NA,NA,TRBV7-3,TRBJ2-7,CASRGDEWEQYF,TGTGCCAGCCGGGGAGATGAGTGGGAGCAGTACTTC
13,few,NA,TRBV7-2,TRBJ2-7,CASSSRSISEQYF,TGTGCCAGCAGCTCCCGCTCGATATCCGAGCAGTACTTC
13,many,TRBD2,TRBV13,TRBJ2-2,CASSYGGAGELFF,TGTGCCAGCAGCTACGGGGGGGCCGGGGAGCTGTTTTTT
15,NA,TRBD2,TRBV11-3,TRBJ2-5,CASSQTSGFSETQYF,TGTGCCAGCAGCCAGACTAGCGGGTTTTCGGAGACCCAGTACTTC
16,few,NA,TRBV7-9,TRBJ2-7,CASSLYGGAESEEQYF,TGTGCCAGCAGCTTATATGGGGGCGCGGAGTCGGAGGAGCAGTACTTC
11,NA,NA,TRBV7-9,TRBJ2-7,CASRSKNEQYF,TGTGCTAGCAGGAGTAAGAACGAGCAGTACTTC
16,NA,TRBD2,TRBV5-1,TRBJ2-3,CASSLGLAGETDTQYF,TGCGCCAGCAGCTTGGGACTAGCGGGGGAGACAGATACGCAGTATTTT
15,many,NA,TRBV19,TRBJ1-1,CASTAAGSPNTEAFF,TGTGCCAGTACCGCTGCGGGGTCCCCGAACACTGAAGCTTTCTTT
10,NA,NA,TRBV25-1,TRBJ1-1,CASSDSEAFF,TGTGCCAGCAGTGACTCTGAAGCTTTCTTT
16,NA,TRBD1,TRBV25-1,TRBJ1-1,CASKTGTGGSETEAFF,TGTGCCAGCAAAACCGGGACAGGGGGGTCGGAGACTGAAGCTTTCTTT
12,NA,NA,TRBV5-4,TRBJ1-6,CASSEYNSPLHF,TGTGCCAGCAGCGAATATAATTCACCCCTCCACTTT
15,NA,NA,TRBV7-3,TRBJ1-4,CASSLAPGGLEKLFF,TGTGCCAGCAGCTTGGCTCCGGGTGGACTTGAAAAACTGTTTTTT
12,NA,NA,TRBV15,TRBJ1-5,CATSRNDQPQHF,TGTGCCACCAGCAGAAACGATCAGCCCCAGCATTTT
14,NA,TRBD2,TRBV7-7,TRBJ2-7,CAREPGLAAYEQYF,TGTGCTAGAGAGCCGGGACTAGCGGCTTACGAGCAGTACTTC
16,NA,NA,TRBV7-9,TRBJ2-7,CASSHGVGVFAYEQYF,TGTGCCAGCAGCCACGGTGTTGGCGTTTTCGCCTACGAGCAGTACTTC